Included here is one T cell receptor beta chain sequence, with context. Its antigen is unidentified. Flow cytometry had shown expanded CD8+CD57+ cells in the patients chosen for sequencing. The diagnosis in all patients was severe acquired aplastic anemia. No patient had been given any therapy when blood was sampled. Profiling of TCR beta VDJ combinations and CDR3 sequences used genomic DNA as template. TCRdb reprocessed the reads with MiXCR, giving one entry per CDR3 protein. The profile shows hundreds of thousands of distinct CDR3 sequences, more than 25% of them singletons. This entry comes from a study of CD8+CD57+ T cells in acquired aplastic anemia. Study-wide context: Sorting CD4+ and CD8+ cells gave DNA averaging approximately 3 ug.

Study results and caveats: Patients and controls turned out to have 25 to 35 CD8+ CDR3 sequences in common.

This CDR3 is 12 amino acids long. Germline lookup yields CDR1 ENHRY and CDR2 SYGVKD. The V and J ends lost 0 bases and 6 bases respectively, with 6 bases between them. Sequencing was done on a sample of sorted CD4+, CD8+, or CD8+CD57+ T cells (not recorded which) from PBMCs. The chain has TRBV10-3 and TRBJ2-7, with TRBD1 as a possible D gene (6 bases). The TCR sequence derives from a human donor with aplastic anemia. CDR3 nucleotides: TGTGCCATCAGTGAGTCAGGGGGCGAGCAGTACTTC. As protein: CAISESGGEQYF.